Reported below is one TCR beta chain. The antigen it binds to is not known. Base qualities are not provided; no much larger clone lies one nucleotide away. The data derive from a study of blood T cell repertoires in COVID-19 (dated by TCRdb to about 2020). As for the study more broadly: Samples covering the acute and convalescent phases of COVID-19 were provided by collaborators in the United States, Italy and Spain. The material from the prospective study consisted of cDNA or gDNA derived from T cells, B-cell-depleted T cells, or PBMCs. The dataset comprised deeply sampled blood TCRbeta repertoires from subjects exposed to, actively infected with, or recovered from COVID-19. The repertoires were released in a freely available public database meant as a resource for research on the immune response to SARS-CoV-2. The samples were drawn from the first 160 participants of the ongoing ImmuneRACE study and from about 1,200 subjects provided by 6 global collaborators. Nearly every sample came with metadata listing a de-identified subject ID, COVID-19 status, age in years and sex. HLA class I and class II types, where available, came from metadata supplied by the sample provider rather than from assay-based typing. What the authors observed across the whole study: How much clinical and demographic metadata was included differed by source and by participant, and the metadata was provided uncurated.

The germline ends are 13 bases apart after V is trimmed by 4 bases and J by 6 bases. Sequences SGHAT (CDR1) and FQDESV (CDR2) are obtained from the germline V gene (reference sequence). The CDR3 starts with the cysteine, ends with the phenylalanine, and has 14 residues. CDR3 DNA only is kept here, 42 bases in frame from base 1. Participants in the prospective study were aged about 18 to 100 years, lived in 20 to 25 United States geographic areas, and enrolled through a virtual design. To assign participants to cohorts, the prospective study relied on clinical history that participants themselves reported in a screening survey and a study questionnaire. Exposed participants had been in contact with someone with a PCR-confirmed or clinician-diagnosed COVID-19 case within 2 weeks of study entry. Mobile phlebotomists in the prospective study collected whole blood, serum and a nasopharyngeal or oropharyngeal swab from every participant. Prospective study participants could optionally give additional blood draws and questionnaires over an approximately two-month period. Blood samples from the prospective study were shipped frozen or at room temperature prior to DNA extraction.

TCRbeta CDR3 regions were amplified from genomic DNA by means of the immunoSEQ Assay, a bias-controlled multiplex PCR. Per the authors' processing: The number of nucleated cells in each sample was estimated from the amplification of reference gene primers within the assay. Sequence reads were collapsed and filtered to measure the absolute abundance of every unique TCRbeta CDR3 rearrangement. For each sample, productive Simpson clonality was calculated as the square root of Simpson's diversity index across productive rearrangements. This immuneACCESS table, as held by TCRdb, lists in-frame sequences with V and J called but not all clones. Of the missing ones, under half trace to an unresolved V gene in checked studies; the others have no known cause. D and trimming come from the DNA, and the V and J calls and clone size come from that table. The sample table holds 250,000 or so clones, of which roughly 81% were seen once. The top ten clones comprise about 6.9% of the sample.

Source material: PBMCs or T cells enriched from blood (not recorded which). Recombination connected TRBV11-1 to TRBJ2-1; the D gene is perhaps TRBD2, on 7 matching bases. The TCR originated in a woman in her fifties or sixties who had been exposed to COVID-19. The DNA sequence follows: TGTGCCAGCAGCTCGGTCGGGGGGCCCAATGAGCAGTTCTTC. The translation is CASSSVGGPNEQFF.